This paragraph covers one TCR beta chain sequence. With UMIs, 5'RACE template switching was used to make TCR beta cDNA. TCRdb re-called the 5' RACE reads, yielding one record per CDR3 amino acid sequence without DNA. This sample carries a few hundred thousand distinct CDR3 sequences, with 3.5% to 4.5% going to the ten biggest clones. The source of the sample is a study of T cells expressing NK-cell markers. On the study more broadly: Cells sorted as CD3+CD56+NKG2C+, CD3+CD56+NKG2C- and CD3+CD56-NKG2C+ T cells supplied the TCR beta repertoires. Seven of the eight sequenced donors were classified as HCMV-seropositive, and one was classified as seronegative.

This CDR3 has 12 residues. Germline lookup yields CDR1 LNHNV and CDR2 YYDKDF (reference sequence). The chain employs TRBV15 and TRBJ1-2; TCRdb designates TRBD1, a call that cannot be tested without DNA. Specimen: blood T cells: a sorted CD56 or NKG2C T cell subset, CD4+ or CD8+ T cells, or bulk PBMC T cells (not recorded which). This receptor was identified in a man between 18 and 35 years old in good health. The CDR3 protein is CATTAIGRGYTF.